The clone carrying this T cell receptor (beta chain) appeared a few times. This sample was taken from a study of beta chain features in type 1 diabetes. Without exception, sorted populations had purity beyond 95%. The study reverse transcribed the entire isolated RNA, so it sequenced expressed TCRB transcripts. Sequencing was performed with immunoSEQ multiplex PCR; in TCRdb, only in-frame clones are kept and a portion is missing. The sample carries about 410,000 clones, approximately 15% recorded once. Per germline, CDR1 MNHEY and CDR2 SMNVEV (reference sequence). This CDR3 has 15 amino acids. With 9 bases removed from V and 5 bases from J, the gap between germline ends came to 19 bases.

The J gene is TRBJ2-2, the V gene TRBV27, with a weak D call TRBD2 (5 bases). The sequencing sample was made of naive CD4+ T cells from blood. This sequence originates from a man aged 30-40 years in good health. The CDR3 loop reads CASRTEIPGTGELFF. CDR3 bases: TGTGCCAGTAGAACCGAGATCCCGGGAACCGGGGAGCTGTTTTTT.